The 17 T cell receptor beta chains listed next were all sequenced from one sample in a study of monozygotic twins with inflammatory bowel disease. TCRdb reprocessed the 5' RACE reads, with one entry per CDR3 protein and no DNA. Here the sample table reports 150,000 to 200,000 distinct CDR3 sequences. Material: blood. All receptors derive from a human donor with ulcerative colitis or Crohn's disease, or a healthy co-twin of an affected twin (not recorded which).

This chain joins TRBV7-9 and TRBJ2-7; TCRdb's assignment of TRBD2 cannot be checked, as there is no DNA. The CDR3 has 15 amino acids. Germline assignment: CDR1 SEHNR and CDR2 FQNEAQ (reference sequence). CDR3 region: CASSPLAEGGDEQYF. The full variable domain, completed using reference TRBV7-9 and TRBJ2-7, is DTGVSQNPRHKITKRGQNVTFRCDPISEHNRLYWYRQTLGQGPEFLTYFQNEAQLEKSRLLSDRFSAERPKGSFSTLEIQRTEQGDSAMYLCASSPLAEGGDEQYFGPGTRLTVT.

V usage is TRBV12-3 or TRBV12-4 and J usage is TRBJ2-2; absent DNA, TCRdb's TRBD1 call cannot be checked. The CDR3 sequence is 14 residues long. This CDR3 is CASSFGGQGSMLFF.

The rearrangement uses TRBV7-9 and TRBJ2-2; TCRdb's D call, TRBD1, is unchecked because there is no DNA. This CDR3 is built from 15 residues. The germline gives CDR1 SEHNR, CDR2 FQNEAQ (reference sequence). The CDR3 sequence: CASSQRDGGLGELFF. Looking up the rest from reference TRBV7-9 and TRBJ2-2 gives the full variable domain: DTGVSQNPRHKITKRGQNVTFRCDPISEHNRLYWYRQTLGQGPEFLTYFQNEAQLEKSRLLSDRFSAERPKGSFSTLEIQRTEQGDSAMYLCASSQRDGGLGELFFGEGSRLTVL.

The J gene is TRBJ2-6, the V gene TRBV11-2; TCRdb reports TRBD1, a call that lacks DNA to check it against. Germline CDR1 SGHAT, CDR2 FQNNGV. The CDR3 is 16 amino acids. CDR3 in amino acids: CASSPTGKLGANVLTF.

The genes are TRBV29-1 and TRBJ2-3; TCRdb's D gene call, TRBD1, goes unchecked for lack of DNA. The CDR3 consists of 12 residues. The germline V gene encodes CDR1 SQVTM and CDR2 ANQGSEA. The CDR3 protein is CSVVVLGDTQYF.

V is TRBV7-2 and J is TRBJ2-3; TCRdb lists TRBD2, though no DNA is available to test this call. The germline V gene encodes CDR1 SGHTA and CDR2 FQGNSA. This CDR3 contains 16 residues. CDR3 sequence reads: CASSSGLAEWADTQYF.

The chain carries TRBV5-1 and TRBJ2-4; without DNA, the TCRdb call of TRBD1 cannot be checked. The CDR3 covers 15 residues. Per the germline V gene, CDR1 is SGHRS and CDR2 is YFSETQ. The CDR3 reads CASSQDGSGVNIQYF. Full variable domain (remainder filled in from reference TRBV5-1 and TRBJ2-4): KAGVTQTPRYLIKTRGQQVTLSCSPISGHRSVSWYQQTPGQGLQFLFEYFSETQRNKGNFPGRFSGRQFSNSRSEMNVSTLELGDSALYLCASSQDGSGVNIQYFGAGTRLSVL.

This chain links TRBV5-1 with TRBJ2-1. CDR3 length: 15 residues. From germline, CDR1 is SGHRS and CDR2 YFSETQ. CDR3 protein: CASSLGGVGINEQFF.

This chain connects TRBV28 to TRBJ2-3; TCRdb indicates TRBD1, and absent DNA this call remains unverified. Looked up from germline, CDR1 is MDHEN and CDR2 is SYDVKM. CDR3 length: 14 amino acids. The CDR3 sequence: CASREPPSFDTQYF.

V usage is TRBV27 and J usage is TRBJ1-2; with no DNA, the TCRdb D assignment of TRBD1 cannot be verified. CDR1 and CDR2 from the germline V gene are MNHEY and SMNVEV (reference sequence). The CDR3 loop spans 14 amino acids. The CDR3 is CASGRQAGDYGYTF.

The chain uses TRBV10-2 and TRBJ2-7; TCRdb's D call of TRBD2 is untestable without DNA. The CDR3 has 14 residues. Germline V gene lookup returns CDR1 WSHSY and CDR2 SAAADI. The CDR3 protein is CASSPSGRPHEQYF.

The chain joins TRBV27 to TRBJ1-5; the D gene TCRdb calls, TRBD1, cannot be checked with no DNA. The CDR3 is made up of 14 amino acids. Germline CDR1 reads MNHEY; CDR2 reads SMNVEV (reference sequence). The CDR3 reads CASNLGGSNQPQHF.

The CDR3 loop reads CATSPGDATNEKLFF. The chain has TRBV15 and TRBJ1-4; lacking DNA, the TRBD1 call made by TCRdb goes unchecked. This CDR3 contains 15 residues. Germline-derived CDR1 and CDR2 are LNHNV and YYDKDF (reference sequence). Based on the CDR3 plus reference TRBV15 and TRBJ1-4, the full variable domain is DAMVIQNPRYQVTQFGKPVTLSCSQTLNHNVMYWYQQKSSQAPKLLFHYYDKDFNNEADTPDNFQSRRPNTSFCFLDIRSPGLGDTAMYLCATSPGDATNEKLFFGSGTQLSVL.

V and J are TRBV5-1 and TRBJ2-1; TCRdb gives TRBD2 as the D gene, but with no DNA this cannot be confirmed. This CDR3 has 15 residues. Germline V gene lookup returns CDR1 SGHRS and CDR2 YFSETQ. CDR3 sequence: CASRTSGIRYNEQFF. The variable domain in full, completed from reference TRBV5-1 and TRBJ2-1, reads KAGVTQTPRYLIKTRGQQVTLSCSPISGHRSVSWYQQTPGQGLQFLFEYFSETQRNKGNFPGRFSGRQFSNSRSEMNVSTLELGDSALYLCASRTSGIRYNEQFFGPGTRLTVL.

CDR3 in amino acids: CASSFERGRETQYF. The genes are TRBV7-2 and TRBJ2-5. The CDR3 is made up of 14 amino acids. Germline CDR1 reads SGHTA; CDR2 reads FQGNSA.

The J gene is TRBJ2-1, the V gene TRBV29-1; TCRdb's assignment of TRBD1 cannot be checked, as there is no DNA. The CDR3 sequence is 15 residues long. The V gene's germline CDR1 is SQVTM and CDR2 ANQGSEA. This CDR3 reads CSVVSIPEGGVEQFF.

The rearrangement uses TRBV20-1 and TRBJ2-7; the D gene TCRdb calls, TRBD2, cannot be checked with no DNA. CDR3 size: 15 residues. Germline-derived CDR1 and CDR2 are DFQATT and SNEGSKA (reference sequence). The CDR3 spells CSARVWRAGVQEQYF.